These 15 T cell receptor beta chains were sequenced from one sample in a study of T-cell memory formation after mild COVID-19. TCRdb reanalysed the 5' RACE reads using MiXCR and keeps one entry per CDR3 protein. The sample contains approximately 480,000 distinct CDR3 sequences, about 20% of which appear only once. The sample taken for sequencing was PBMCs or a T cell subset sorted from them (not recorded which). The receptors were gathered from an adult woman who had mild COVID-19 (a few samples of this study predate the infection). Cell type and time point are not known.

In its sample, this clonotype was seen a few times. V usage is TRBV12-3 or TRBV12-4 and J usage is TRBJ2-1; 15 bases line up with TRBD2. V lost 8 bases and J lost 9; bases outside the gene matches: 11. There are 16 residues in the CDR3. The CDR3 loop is CASRDFGTSGRIEQFF. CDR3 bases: TGTGCCAGCCGGGACTTTGGGACTAGCGGGAGGATTGAGCAGTTCTTC.

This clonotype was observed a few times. The CDR3 loop is CASSPRLAGGTGELFF. In DNA form, the CDR3 reads TGTGCCAGCTCACCACGACTAGCGGGAGGAACCGGGGAGCTGTTTTTT. The chain carries TRBV18 and TRBJ2-2, with TRBD2 matching 13 bases. CDR3 size: 16 residues. Germline V CDR1 and CDR2: KGHSH, LQKENI. With V trimmed by 1 base and J by 5 bases, 1 base remained unmatched.

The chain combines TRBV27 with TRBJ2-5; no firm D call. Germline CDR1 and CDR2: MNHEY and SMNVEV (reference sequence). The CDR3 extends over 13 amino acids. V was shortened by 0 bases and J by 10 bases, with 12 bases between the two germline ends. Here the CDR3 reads CASSLSESPIQYF. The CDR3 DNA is TGTGCCAGCAGTTTATCCGAAAGTCCAATCCAGTACTTC.

In nucleotides, the CDR3 is TGTGCCAGCAGCAGGGACAGATACACAGATACGCAGTATTTT. Residues: CASSRDRYTDTQYF. This chain links TRBV7-8 with TRBJ2-3; 7 positions match TRBD1. Germline-derived CDR1 and CDR2 are SGHVS and FQNEAQ. This CDR3 has 14 amino acids. V shed 5 bases, J shed 2 bases, and the junction held 4 bases outside the gene matches. Filled out from reference TRBV7-8 and TRBJ2-3, the complete variable domain reads GAGVSQSPRYKVAKRGQDVALRCDPISGHVSLFWYQQALGQGPEFLTYFQNEAQLDKSGLPSDRFFAERPEGSVSTLKIQRTQQEDSAVYLCASSRDRYTDTQYFGPGTRLTVL.

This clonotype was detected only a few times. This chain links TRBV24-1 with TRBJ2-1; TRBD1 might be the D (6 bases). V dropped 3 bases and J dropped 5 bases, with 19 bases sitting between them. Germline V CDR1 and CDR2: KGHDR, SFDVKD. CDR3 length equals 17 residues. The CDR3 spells CATSDQIQGTNHNEQFF. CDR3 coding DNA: TGTGCCACCAGTGATCAGATACAGGGAACTAACCACAATGAGCAGTTCTTC.

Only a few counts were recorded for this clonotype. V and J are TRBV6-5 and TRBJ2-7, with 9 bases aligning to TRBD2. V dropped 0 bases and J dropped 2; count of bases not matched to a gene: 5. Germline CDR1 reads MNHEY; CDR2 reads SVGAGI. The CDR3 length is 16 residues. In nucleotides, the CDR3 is TGTGCCAGCAGTTACTCGTCGGCTAGCGGGGCCTACGAGCAGTACTTC. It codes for CASSYSSASGAYEQYF.

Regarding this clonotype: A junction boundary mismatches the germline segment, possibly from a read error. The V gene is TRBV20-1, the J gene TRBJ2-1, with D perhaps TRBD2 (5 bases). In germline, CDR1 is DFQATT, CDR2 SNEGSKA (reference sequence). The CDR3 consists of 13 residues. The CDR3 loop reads CSASPGSYNEQFF. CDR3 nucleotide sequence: TGCAGCGCTAGCCCTGGGTCCTACAATGAGCAGTTCTTC.

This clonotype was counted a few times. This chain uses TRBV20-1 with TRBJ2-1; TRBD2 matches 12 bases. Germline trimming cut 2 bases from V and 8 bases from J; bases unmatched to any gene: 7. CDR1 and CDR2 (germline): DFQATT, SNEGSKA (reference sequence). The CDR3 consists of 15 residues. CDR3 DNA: TGCAGTGCTAGATTGCTAGCGGGAGGGCCCTATGAGCAGTTCTTC. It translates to CSARLLAGGPYEQFF.

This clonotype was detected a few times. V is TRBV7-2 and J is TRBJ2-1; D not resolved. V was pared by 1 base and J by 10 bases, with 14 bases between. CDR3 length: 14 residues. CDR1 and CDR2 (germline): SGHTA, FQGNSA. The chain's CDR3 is CASSLVSSSEEQFF. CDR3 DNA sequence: TGTGCCAGCAGCTTAGTATCCTCATCCGAGGAGCAGTTCTTC.

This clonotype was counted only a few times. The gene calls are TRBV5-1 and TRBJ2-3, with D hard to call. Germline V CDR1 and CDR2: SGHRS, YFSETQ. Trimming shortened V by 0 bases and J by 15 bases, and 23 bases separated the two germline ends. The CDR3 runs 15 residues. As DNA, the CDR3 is TGCGCCAGCAGCTTGGTTCCGGGTCCCTACAATCGCTCATATTTT. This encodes CASSLVPGPYNRSYF.

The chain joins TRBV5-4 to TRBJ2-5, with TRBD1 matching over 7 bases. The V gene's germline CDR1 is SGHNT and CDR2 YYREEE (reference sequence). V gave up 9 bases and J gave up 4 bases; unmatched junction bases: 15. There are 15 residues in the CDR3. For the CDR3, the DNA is TGTGCCACCATCGACAGGGTGGACGGGGTAGAGACCCAGTACTTC. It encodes CATIDRVDGVETQYF.

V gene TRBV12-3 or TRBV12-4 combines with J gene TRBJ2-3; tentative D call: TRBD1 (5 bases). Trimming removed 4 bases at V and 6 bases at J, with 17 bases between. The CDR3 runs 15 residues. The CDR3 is CASSSPGPRQDTQYF. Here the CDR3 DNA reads TGTGCCAGCAGTTCTCCCGGACCAAGACAGGATACGCAGTATTTT.

CDR3 residues: CASSREGSTEAFF. CDR3 in DNA: TGCGCCAGCAGCCGGGAAGGGAGCACTGAAGCTTTCTTT. This rearrangement joins TRBV5-1 to TRBJ1-1; D unclear. The CDR3 extends over 13 amino acids. V dropped 4 bases and J dropped 4 bases, with 11 bases sitting between them. Germline V lookup: CDR1 SGHRS, CDR2 YFSETQ.

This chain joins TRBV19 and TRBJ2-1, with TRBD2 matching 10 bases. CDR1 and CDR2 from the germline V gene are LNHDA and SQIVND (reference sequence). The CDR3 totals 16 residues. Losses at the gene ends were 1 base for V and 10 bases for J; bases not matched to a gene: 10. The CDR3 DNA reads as TGTGCCAGTAGTATAGGTGACCTAGCGGGGGCCGGGGAGCAGTTCTTC. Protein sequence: CASSIGDLAGAGEQFF.

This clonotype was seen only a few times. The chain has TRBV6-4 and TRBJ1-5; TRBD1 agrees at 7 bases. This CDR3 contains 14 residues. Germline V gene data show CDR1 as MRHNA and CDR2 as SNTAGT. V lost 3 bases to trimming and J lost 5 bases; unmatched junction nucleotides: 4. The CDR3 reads CASSETGEHQPQHF. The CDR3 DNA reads TGTGCCAGCAGTGAAACAGGGGAGCATCAGCCCCAGCATTTT.